This record concerns one T cell receptor (beta chain) sequence. What antigen it recognizes has not been identified. Base qualities were left out, and no much larger clone turns up one base away. The V and J ends are trimmed by 6 bases and 5 bases, leaving 19 bases between them. Reading the germline V gene gives CDR1 MNHNS and CDR2 SASEGT. Including the terminal cysteine and phenylalanine, the CDR3 comprises 15 residues. Only the CDR3 part of the read is kept: 45 bases, read in frame from the first base. These data originate in a study of cytomegalovirus exposure and HLA in healthy donors (dated by TCRdb to 2016 to 2017). About the investigation overall: An earlier analysis of roughly 500 of the donors reported approximately 300 Gb of sequence data and 100 million to 120 million unique TCR beta sequences obtained from around 190 million T cells. An early release that covered fewer than 800 HLA-typed donors contained approximately 300 gigabases of sequencing data and 70 million to 100 million unique TCR sequences. Of the approximately 400 genotyped donors, approximately 80% fell in the genetic ancestry cluster associated with self-reported Caucasian donors. The study aimed to test whether cataloging public T cell receptors could reveal signatures of past pathogen exposure. The T cell repertoires of around 730 subjects were profiled by immunosequencing and related to cytomegalovirus serostatus. A separate validation cohort of 100 to 150 different subjects was used in addition to the roughly 620-subject first cohort. High-throughput TCR immunosequencing, statistical association of individual TCRs with disease status, and machine learning were combined to predict cytomegalovirus infection status. A later analysis re-examined previously published TCR beta repertoires from several hundred donors and added high-resolution HLA genotyping to investigate patterns of TCR occurrence. The later analysis used no new phenotypic data to find candidate immune exposures, relying instead on TCR beta sequences and their occurrence across donors. To decide whether each TCR beta V gene segment behaved as functional or pseudogenic, an earlier analysis of fewer than 750 of the donors relied on high-throughput TCR beta sequencing. Donor age, sex, ethnicity and CMV serostatus were compiled together with the repertoire data. Genome-wide SNP genotypes for about 60% of the roughly 670 donors were used in a later genetic analysis, which treated that subset as a discovery cohort. All discovery cohort repertoires had been generated on a single sequencing platform. Both class I and class II loci were covered by HLA typing, at four-digit resolution. The number of donors typed differed by locus, with about 629-630 for A, B, C, DRB1 and DQB1, over 500 for DQA1, under 610 for DPA1, and approximately 470 for DPB1. Because of strong linkage in the cohort, roughly five DR-DQ haplotypes were treated as single units for association and clustering. Among 398 genotyped donors of the cohort, an average of about 240,000 unique TCR beta nucleotide sequences were sequenced per donor, about a sixth of them non-productive. Findings and caveats that apply to the study as a whole: Linkage disequilibrium might explain the correlated functional status among segregating V segments, but an unknown experimental factor could not be ruled out. In vitro tests confirmed that a few of the cytomegalovirus-associated TCR beta chains recognize cytomegalovirus antigens. An earlier analysis of around 600 of the donors showed that most TCR beta V segments appeared in productive rearrangements either about 87% or about 30% of the time, which broadly matched IMGT annotations. In a later analysis, HLA-associated TCR beta chains showed more clonal expansion and lower generation probabilities than non-associated chains that were equally common. Because counts were too low, 15 or so rarely observed V segments, including chromosome 9 orphons, were excluded from the earlier analysis of some 590 of the donors. A later genetic analysis associated a missense DCLRE1C variant with V-gene and J-gene trimming of TCR beta chains, and an independent cohort replicated the association. It was suggested by the authors that the approach could potentially be generalized to other disease states and immunological phenotypes. A cluster of highly shared sequence variants was judged likely to represent a technical artifact of the sequencing pipeline. For the cohort, immune exposure information was limited to CMV serostatus. Roughly uniform sequencing depth across donors was assumed in presence/absence analyses, although this assumption may not hold. In a later genetic analysis, fewer N-insertions in productive TCRs were reported among donors in an Asian-associated ancestry cluster than the roughly 640-donor mean. A further reported finding was that TCR beta sequences accurately predicted the HLA-A and HLA-B alleles for most subjects in the first cohort. A later analysis found that most CMV-associated TCR beta chains appeared HLA-restricted, with HLA associations seemingly driven largely by CMV exposure. Several of the top co-occurrence clusters appeared to be linked to parvovirus B19, influenza, CMV and Epstein-Barr virus, according to a later analysis. A later analysis found that TCR association rates varied across HLA loci, with DRB1 alleles showing the most associated TCRs and HLA-C alleles the fewest. Assigning TCR associations to individual alleles was difficult when HLA alleles, especially DR and DQ, strongly co-occurred. Cytomegalovirus status was reported to be diagnosed by the classifier with high specificity and sensitivity in both the original and validation cohorts. At a false discovery rate of 0.05, a later analysis linked about 16,000 TCR beta sequences to specific HLA alleles. This cohort had only TCR beta chains sequenced, and the lack of alpha or paired-chain data limited which features could be detected. The study gave a list of over 150 TCR beta chains associated with cytomegalovirus. The 87-base-pair reads could not distinguish some IMGT-functional V segments, including TRBV6-2 and TRBV6-3, so those segments were excluded. Across donors, most TCR sequences were observed very rarely, whereas some public TCRs were present in many individuals. Because some donors lacked HLA typing at each locus, the association tests relied only on the typed subset.

The library was obtained by the immunoSEQ multiplex PCR assay. The multiplex PCR relied on a mix of 60 forward primers for TCR Vbeta segments and 13 reverse primers for TCR Jbeta segments. The CDR3 region of rearranged TCR beta genes was amplified from genomic DNA with a multiplex PCR assay. The Illumina HiSeq System was used to sequence the amplified TCR beta libraries as 87-base-pair reads. From the authors' description of their analysis: A later analysis counted approximately 76 million unique TCR beta chains across the 650 to 700 repertoires, and some 11 million of these chains were shared by at least two donors. To remove PCR and sequencing errors, raw reads were error-corrected and collapsed into unique sequences using a nearest-neighbor algorithm that merged closely related sequences. V, D and J gene segments were assigned by aligning CDR3 sequences to IMGT reference sequences. For a sequence to be retained, a match of at least six nucleotides was required to both a V gene segment and a J gene segment. Rearrangements were classified as productive when the CDR3 lacked stop codons and remained in frame with V and J, and all other rearrangements were classified as non-productive. Following IMGT convention, CDR3 was defined as the stretch from the second conserved V-encoded cysteine up to the conserved J-encoded phenylalanine. In an earlier analysis of more than 550 of the donors, sequences lacking an unambiguous match to a single V gene segment were excluded. An earlier analysis of fewer than 750 of the donors classified V segments as functional when productive rearrangements were above 56.7% and as segregating when the standard deviation between donors was above 5%. A statistical classification framework was built for diagnosing cytomegalovirus status from the catalog of TCR beta chain sequences. A later analysis assigned V and J genes by comparing TCR nucleotide sequences with IMGT/GENE-DB human TR gene sequences. The TCRdist pipeline was used in a later analysis to assign CDR3 sequences and most-parsimonious VDJ recombination scenarios. In a later analysis, each TCR beta chain was defined by its CDR3 amino acid sequence together with its V-gene family, and reads without a unique V-gene family were excluded. A later analysis removed several hundred highly shared, low-generation-probability nucleotide sequences to deal with suspected cross-contamination and a sequencing artifact. In a later analysis, a clonal expansion index for each public chain was calculated from normalized within-repertoire ranks of inferred template counts. In a later analysis, generation probabilities were computed using a VDJ recombination model fitted to out-of-frame rearrangements, and the results were checked against IGoR. Hypergeometric tests were used in a later analysis to score TCR-TCR, TCR-HLA and TCR-CMV co-occurrence, with a repertoire-size bias correction applied to the TCR pairs. In a later analysis, false discovery rates were estimated by permuting HLA or CMV assignments 20 times. A later analysis grouped co-occurring TCRs with DBSCAN, adding TCRdist sequence similarity when clustering within HLA-allele-positive subsets. For co-occurrence clustering, repertoires with fewer than 30,000 or more than 120,000 public chains were excluded, along with about five repertoires with anomalous nucleotide sharing. Entries here come from immuneACCESS through TCRdb and include only in-frame sequences with V and J called. Some clones fail to appear in such tables; in the studies checked, an unresolved V gene covers under half of the shortfall, and the cause of the remainder is unknown. That table gives V, J and clone size, and the DNA gave D and trimming. A total of some 100,000 clones appear in this sample, approximately 74% of them only once. Jointly, the top ten make up around 1.9% of the sample.

The cohort consisted of 600 to 750 healthy bone marrow donors. At the time of sampling, all cohort members were nominally healthy, though unrecorded immune exposures were likely present. The donor tested CMV seronegative, placing the donor among the 300 to 400 seronegative members of the cohort. Every donor gave a peripheral blood sample, and the peripheral blood mononuclear cells from that sample were used for TCR beta sequencing. Genomic DNA was extracted from the blood cell samples with the Qiagen DNeasy Blood Extraction Kit. Source material: PBMCs. The chain links TRBV6-1 with TRBJ1-2; TRBD1 could be the D gene, as 6 bases match. This clonotype was sampled from a woman between 35 and 50 years old in good health and CMV-seronegative. The DNA sequence reads TGTGCCAGCAGGGACCGGGACCGAGGGGGTTATGGCTACACCTTC. Translated, it reads CASRDRDRGGYGYTF.